A single sample is the source of the 18 T cell receptor beta chains below, sequenced in a study of T cells in Graves' hyperthyroidism and ophthalmopathy (dated by TCRdb to between 2018 and 2020). Receptors were amplified or captured by multiplex PCR. Sequencing was performed on an Illumina HiSeq 2000. TCR beta CDR3 regions were amplified from RNA transcripts. For the first round of RT-PCR on the TCR CDR3, the HTBI primer set was used together with the Qiagen OneStep RT-PCR kit. TCRdb trimmed the raw reads at Q25, called clones with MiXCR and kept productive beta chains. CDR3 protein duplicates are merged, each entry listing the most common genes and DNA. The sample table holds around 250,000 distinct CDR3 sequences, of which about 14% were seen once. About an eighth of the sample rests with the top ten. Sequences were obtained from blood. Receptor source: a woman aged 40 to 49 with Graves' hyperthyroidism that later progressed to Graves' ophthalmopathy.

This clonotype was detected only a few times. CDR3 DNA: TGTGCCAGCAGTTTTGGCGGATATGGCTACACCTTC. Translation: CASSFGGYGYTF. The gene calls are TRBV12-3 or TRBV12-4 and TRBJ1-2; the D is unclear. This CDR3 has 12 amino acids. Trimming left V 3 bases short and J 5 bases short, with 7 bases between.

This sequence joins TRBV5-8 and TRBJ1-4; 7 positions match TRBD1. The CDR3 runs 16 residues. Germline V gives CDR1 SGHTS, CDR2 YDEGEE. Trimming cost V 0 bases and J 7 bases; bases outside gene matches: 9. Here the CDR3 reads CASSLGQGKGREKLFF. In DNA form, the CDR3 reads TGTGCCAGCAGCTTGGGACAGGGAAAGGGACGTGAAAAACTGTTTTTT.

This clonotype appeared a few times. The chain is built from TRBV6-6 and TRBJ1-1; D call uncertain. The germline gives CDR1 MNHNY, CDR2 SVGAGI (reference sequence). The CDR3 has 15 amino acids. The V end lost 0 bases, the J end lost 4 bases, and 12 bases lay between the germline ends. In DNA, the CDR3 is TGTGCCAGCAGTTACTCGAAGCTTTCGGGCACTGAAGCTTTCTTT. Its protein is CASSYSKLSGTEAFF.

This clonotype was counted at least ten times. The gene calls are TRBV20-1 and TRBJ2-7; 8 nucleotides line up with TRBD1. Per germline, CDR1 DFQATT and CDR2 SNEGSKA (reference sequence). The CDR3 has 15 residues. V lost 5 bases, J lost 5 bases, and 14 bases stayed unmatched. CDR3 nucleotide sequence: TGCAGTGCTTCCCAGGGGGCAGGGGGCCTTAACGAGCAGTACTTC. Its protein is CSASQGAGGLNEQYF.

This clonotype has at least ten counts. The CDR3 nucleotides read TGTGCCAGCAGTGAAATCGAGGGCTCACCCCTCCACTTT. Translating it yields CASSEIEGSPLHF. V gene TRBV6-1 combines with J gene TRBJ1-6; the D is unclear. Germline values: CDR1 MNHNS, CDR2 SASEGT. V lost 2 bases and J lost 10, with 9 bases in between. There are 13 residues in the CDR3.

The J gene is TRBJ2-1, the V gene TRBV20-1; D may be TRBD1 (5 bases). The CDR3 consists of 10 residues. Germline V gene data show CDR1 as DFQATT and CDR2 as SNEGSKA (reference sequence). Trimming stripped 6 bases from V and 8 bases from J, with 8 bases between. The CDR3, as DNA: TGCAGTGCCAGGGTATATGAGCAGTTCTTC. This gives the protein CSARVYEQFF.

This clonotype came up many times. This sequence joins TRBV25-1 and TRBJ2-7; D unclear. The CDR3 is made up of 13 amino acids. V was cut by 0 bases and J by 3 bases, with 6 bases left in between. CDR1 and CDR2 from the germline V gene are MGHDK and SYGVNS. Here the CDR3 reads CASSEYRHYEQYF. CDR3 DNA sequence: TGTGCCAGCAGTGAATATAGGCACTACGAGCAGTACTTC.

In regard to this clonotype: A much larger clone lies a single base off, so this may be a read error. This chain uses TRBV29-1 with TRBJ2-1; D is ambiguous. The CDR3 spans 11 residues. The germline V gene has CDR1 SQVTM and CDR2 ANQGSEA. The CDR3: CSVDMGNEQLF. The CDR3 DNA follows: TGCAGCGTTGATATGGGAAATGAGCAGCTCTTC.

This clonotype was recorded many times. V gene TRBV24-1 combines with J gene TRBJ1-1; D is perhaps TRBD1 (6 bases). The germline V gene encodes CDR1 KGHDR and CDR2 SFDVKD. Trimming took off 4 bases at V and 4 bases at J, with 12 bases between the two ends. The length of the CDR3 is 14 residues. CDR3 amino acids: CATSEAGEATEAFF. The CDR3 bases are TGTGCCACCAGTGAAGCAGGGGAGGCCACTGAAGCTTTCTTT.

At least ten counts were recorded for this clonotype. V and J are TRBV5-1 and TRBJ2-1; 9 nucleotides align to TRBD2. The CDR3 covers 15 residues. J gave up 2 bases and V 6 bases, and 6 bases lay outside the gene matches. Germline V lookup: CDR1 SGHRS, CDR2 YFSETQ. The chain's CDR3 is CASKSSGNPYNEQFF. The CDR3, as DNA: TGCGCCAGCAAGTCTAGCGGGAACCCCTACAATGAGCAGTTCTTC.

This clonotype was seen many times. The chain carries TRBV7-2 and TRBJ2-7; 7 nucleotides match TRBD2. The CDR3 loop spans 17 amino acids. Germline CDR1 SGHTA, CDR2 FQGNSA. Losses at the gene ends were 4 bases for V and 3 bases for J; bases not matched to a gene: 15. CDR3 protein: CASSSTRGRELLYEQYF. The CDR3 DNA sequence: TGTGCCAGCAGCTCCACGCGTGGGCGGGAGCTCCTCTACGAGCAGTACTTC.

There are many counts of this clonotype. The CDR3 coding sequence is TGCAGCGTTGTAACTAGCGGGACCCTCGCAGATACGCAGTATTTT. Its translation: CSVVTSGTLADTQYF. The J gene is TRBJ2-3, the V gene TRBV29-1, with 10 bases aligning to TRBD2. The CDR3 covers 15 residues. J gave up 4 bases and V 4 bases, and 8 bases lay outside the gene matches. Germline CDR1 is SQVTM and CDR2 is ANQGSEA.

This clonotype was observed a few times. The CDR3 coding sequence is TGTGCCAGCAGCTTAGGAGGGGCGGCAGATACGCAGTATTTT. This codes for CASSLGGAADTQYF. The genes are TRBV11-2 and TRBJ2-3; tentatively, D is TRBD1 or TRBD2 (5 bases each). This CDR3 spans 14 amino acids. Germline CDR1 SGHAT, CDR2 FQNNGV. V was pared by 1 base and J by 4 bases, with 9 bases between.

This clonotype was counted many times. The V gene is TRBV30, the J gene TRBJ2-7; weak D call: TRBD1 (5 bases). The CDR3 is 13 amino acids. V was pared by 1 base and J by 4 bases, with 11 bases between. Germline assignment: CDR1 GTSNPN and CDR2 SVGIG (reference sequence). Written as DNA, the CDR3 is TGTGCCTGGAGTGCTATCAGGGATTACGAGCAGTACTTC. Its translation is CAWSAIRDYEQYF.

This clonotype has ten or more counts. This sequence joins TRBV28 and TRBJ2-7; D possibly matches TRBD1 or TRBD2 (5 bases each). Trimming took 2 bases from V and 0 from J, leaving 11 bases between them. The CDR3 consists of 15 residues. The germline CDR1 and CDR2 sequences are MDHEN and SYDVKM. CDR3 residues: CASSLRGDLSYEQYF. The CDR3 bases are TGTGCCAGCAGTTTACGAGGGGATCTCTCCTACGAGCAGTACTTC.

Worth noting for this clonotype: A much larger clone is a single base away; this may be a read error. The gene calls are TRBV11-2 and TRBJ2-1; D tentatively reads TRBD1 or TRBD2 (5 bases each). The CDR3 loop spans 15 amino acids. Germline CDR1 SGHAT, CDR2 FQNNGV. The CDR3 sequence is CASTLTGTAYNGQFF. The DNA of the CDR3 is TGTGCCAGCACACTAACCGGGACCGCGTACAATGGGCAGTTCTTC.

This clonotype was seen at least ten times. The V gene is TRBV11-1, the J gene TRBJ1-5; 8 bases are shared with TRBD1. The CDR3 sequence is 14 residues long. The germline CDR1 and CDR2 sequences are SGHAT and FQDESV (reference sequence). V dropped 3 bases and J dropped 8; count of bases not matched to a gene: 6. The CDR3 region is CASSLTGAGKPQHF. CDR3 sequence (DNA): TGTGCCAGCAGCTTGACAGGGGCCGGTAAGCCCCAGCATTTT.

This clonotype has only a few counts. The CDR3 region has the DNA TGTGCCAGCAGCGCGGGAGATACGCAGTATTTT. Its translation is CASSAGDTQYF. The chain recombines TRBV9 with TRBJ2-3; D unresolved. In germline, CDR1 is SGDLS, CDR2 YYNGEE. The CDR3 extends over 11 amino acids. V dropped 3 bases and J dropped 5 bases, with 4 bases sitting between them.